This TCR beta chain was recorded in a study of patients and donors after allogeneic stem cell transplantation. Trimming stripped 4 bases from V and 0 bases from J, with 16 bases between. CDR3 length: 17 residues. This clonotype was seen only a few times. One entry per CDR3 protein, called by TCRdb with MiXCR from the RT-PCR reads. The sample gives approximately 200,000 distinct CDR3 sequences, roughly two fifths of which show up once; 33% is in the top ten. The sequence derives from a human donor who was either an allogeneic HSCT recipient or a stem cell or donor lymphocyte infusion donor (not recorded which). It is not recorded whose cells these are; they may come from a transplant donor. Sequences were obtained from blood, either unsorted or a sorted T cell fraction (not recorded which). The rearrangement uses TRBV12-3 or TRBV12-4 and TRBJ1-5; no definite D call. The CDR3 loop reads CASSSFAGVYSNQPQHF. CDR3 sequence (DNA): TGTGCCAGCAGTTCATTCGCTGGAGTCTATAGCAATCAGCCCCAGCATTTT.